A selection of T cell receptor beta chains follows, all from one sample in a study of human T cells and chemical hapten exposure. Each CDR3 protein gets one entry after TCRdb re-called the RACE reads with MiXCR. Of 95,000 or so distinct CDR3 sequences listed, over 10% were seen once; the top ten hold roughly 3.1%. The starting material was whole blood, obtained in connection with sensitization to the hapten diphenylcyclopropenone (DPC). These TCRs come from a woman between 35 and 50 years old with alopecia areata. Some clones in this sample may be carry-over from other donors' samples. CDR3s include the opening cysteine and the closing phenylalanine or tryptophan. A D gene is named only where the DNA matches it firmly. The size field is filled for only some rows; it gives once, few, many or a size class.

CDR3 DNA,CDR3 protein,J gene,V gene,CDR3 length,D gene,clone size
TGTGCCAGCAGCTTCAGACTTGGGGATACGCAGTATTTT,CASSFRLGDTQYF,TRBJ2-3,TRBV11-1,13,NA,NA
TGTGCCAGCAGTGACGATGTGGGGACTGGGGCCAACGTCCTGACTTTC,CASSDDVGTGANVLTF,TRBJ2-6,TRBV6-4,16,NA,many
TGTGCCAGCAGTTACCATCAGGGGCCGCGGCCTGGGGCCAACGTCCTGACTTTC,CASSYHQGPRPGANVLTF,TRBJ2-6,TRBV6-2/TRBV6-3,18,NA,few
TGCAGCGTTGGAAGTCAGGGTGGAAACATTCAGTACTTC,CSVGSQGGNIQYF,TRBJ2-4,TRBV29-1,13,NA,many
TGTGCCACCGCAGCGGGCCTCTCCTACGAGCAGTACTTC,CATAAGLSYEQYF,TRBJ2-7,TRBV27,13,NA,once
TGCAGCGTTGGGGAAACAGATAATTCACCCCTCCACTTT,CSVGETDNSPLHF,TRBJ1-6,TRBV29-1,13,NA,few
TGCGCCAGCAGCCAAGCGGTCCCGAGAGGTAATGAAGCTTTCTTT,CASSQAVPRGNEAFF,TRBJ1-1,TRBV4-1,15,NA,many
TGTGCCAGCTGTCATATGACCAAAAACATTCAGTACTTC,CASCHMTKNIQYF,TRBJ2-4,TRBV6-2/TRBV6-3,13,NA,NA
TGCAGCGTTGACGGGGTCGGGACAGATACGCAGTATTTT,CSVDGVGTDTQYF,TRBJ2-3,TRBV29-1,13,NA,many
TGCAGCGTTGCGAGGACAAGTGCTAGCACAGATACGCAGTATTTT,CSVARTSASTDTQYF,TRBJ2-3,TRBV29-1,15,NA,NA
TGCAGCGGAGGACGGGGCGGGGACGAGCAGTACTTC,CSGGRGGDEQYF,TRBJ2-7,TRBV29-1,12,NA,NA
TGTGCCAGCAGCTTGGCGATTATGAACACTGAAGCTTTCTTT,CASSLAIMNTEAFF,TRBJ1-1,TRBV5-5,14,NA,few
TGTGCCAGCATGTGGCGGTCAAGCTCCTACGAGCAGTACTTC,CASMWRSSSYEQYF,TRBJ2-7,TRBV6-2/TRBV6-3,14,NA,NA
TGTGCCAGCAGCCTGACAGGGGGGGGAGGGAATTCACCCCTCCACTTT,CASSLTGGGGNSPLHF,TRBJ1-6,TRBV28,16,TRBD1,few
TGTGCCAGCAGCTTAGTGGGACAGGGATACGAGCAGTACTTC,CASSLVGQGYEQYF,TRBJ2-7,TRBV7-9,14,TRBD1,few
TGTGCCACCAGTGACCCGGACTTACGGACTGGCACAGATACGCAGTATTTT,CATSDPDLRTGTDTQYF,TRBJ2-3,TRBV24-1,17,NA,few
TGTGCCAGCAGCTTCGGACCCTCTGGTTTAGACGAGCAGTACTTC,CASSFGPSGLDEQYF,TRBJ2-7,TRBV7-9,15,NA,NA
TGCAGTGCTAGATTCCGGAACAGGGAAGGAGCGGGAGGAGGAGAGACCCAGTACTTC,CSARFRNREGAGGGETQYF,TRBJ2-5,TRBV20-1,19,TRBD2,many
TGTGCCAGCAGCCAAGAACAGGGACGGACCGAGCAGTACTTC,CASSQEQGRTEQYF,TRBJ2-7,TRBV3-1,14,NA,NA
TGTGCCAGCACCTCAAATGAAAAACTGTTTTTT,CASTSNEKLFF,TRBJ1-4,TRBV2,11,NA,NA
TGTGCCAGCAGCCCGGGTTGGGGGGAAGATACGCAGTATTTT,CASSPGWGEDTQYF,TRBJ2-3,TRBV11-3,14,NA,NA
TGCAGCGTTGAAAGGGACAGTCCCCTTGGGGGCTACACCTTC,CSVERDSPLGGYTF,TRBJ1-2,TRBV29-1,14,TRBD1,NA
TGTGCCAGCTTCAACAGGGGAAGCACAGATACGCAGTATTTT,CASFNRGSTDTQYF,TRBJ2-3,TRBV28,14,TRBD1,many
TGTGCCAGCTCAACAACCGGGACAGGGTCCTACGAGCAGTACTTC,CASSTTGTGSYEQYF,TRBJ2-7,TRBV18,15,TRBD1,few
TGTGCCAGCAGCCCTCTATGGACAGGGGTCACCCAGCCCCAGCATTTT,CASSPLWTGVTQPQHF,TRBJ1-5,TRBV4-2,16,TRBD1,few
TGCAGCGGTCGACTAGCGGGGGGCTACGAGCAGTACTTC,CSGRLAGGYEQYF,TRBJ2-7,TRBV29-1,13,TRBD2,few
TGCAGCGTTGGACAGGGGGTAATGTACGAGCAGTACTTC,CSVGQGVMYEQYF,TRBJ2-7,TRBV29-1,13,TRBD1,many